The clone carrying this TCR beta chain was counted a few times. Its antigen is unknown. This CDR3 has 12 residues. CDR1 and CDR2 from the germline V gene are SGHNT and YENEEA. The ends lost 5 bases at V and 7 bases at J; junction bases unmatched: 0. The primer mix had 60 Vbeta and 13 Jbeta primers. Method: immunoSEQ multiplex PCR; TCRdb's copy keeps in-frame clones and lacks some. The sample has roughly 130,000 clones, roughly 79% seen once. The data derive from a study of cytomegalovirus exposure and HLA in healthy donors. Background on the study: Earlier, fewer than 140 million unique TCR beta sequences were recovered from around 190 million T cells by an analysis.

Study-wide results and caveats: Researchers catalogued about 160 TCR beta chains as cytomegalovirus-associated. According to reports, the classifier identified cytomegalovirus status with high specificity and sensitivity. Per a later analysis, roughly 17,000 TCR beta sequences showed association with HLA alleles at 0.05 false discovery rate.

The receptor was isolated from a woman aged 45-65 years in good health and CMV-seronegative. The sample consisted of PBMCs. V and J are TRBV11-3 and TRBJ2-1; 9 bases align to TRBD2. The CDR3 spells CASSLAGNEQFF. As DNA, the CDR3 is TGTGCCAGCAGCCTAGCGGGAAATGAGCAGTTCTTC.